This is a list of T cell receptor beta chains from one sample in a study of shared clonotypes between healthy human individuals. TCRdb keeps only in-frame clones here, not all; method: immunoSEQ multiplex PCR. This sample has about 2.3 million clones, with about 90% found just once. The material sequenced was naive CD4+ T cells from PBMCs. Receptors originate from a man aged 18 to 29 in good health. Some clones in this sample may be carry-over from other donors' samples. CDR3s include the opening cysteine and the closing phenylalanine or tryptophan. The D gene is left open where the match is weak. Clone size is given for some rows only: seen once, a few or many times, or a class if the clone is expanded.

v_gene	j_gene	d_gene	abundance	CDR3aa	CDR3nt
TRBV7-2	TRBJ2-5	TRBD1	.	CASSLARDRETQYF	TGTGCCAGCAGCTTAGCGCGGGACAGGGAGACCCAGTACTTC
TRBV7-9	TRBJ2-5	.	once	CASSRTDLGETQYF	TGTGCCAGCAGCCGCACCGATCTAGGGGAGACCCAGTACTTC
TRBV9	TRBJ2-7	TRBD1	few	CASSVETGREQYF	TGTGCCAGCAGCGTAGAGACAGGGCGGGAGCAGTACTTC
TRBV29-1	TRBJ2-1	TRBD1	.	CSTTRQGAIPEQFF	TGCAGCACTACTCGACAGGGGGCGATTCCTGAGCAGTTCTTC
TRBV25-1	TRBJ1-2	TRBD1	once	CASSLDRGGGYTF	TGTGCCAGCAGTCTAGACAGGGGAGGTGGCTACACCTTC
TRBV20-1	TRBJ2-1	.	.	CSAYGVDEQFF	TGCAGTGCGTATGGCGTCGATGAGCAGTTCTTC
TRBV30	TRBJ1-1	.	.	CAWSGQPNTEAFF	TGTGCCTGGAGTGGGCAGCCGAACACTGAAGCTTTCTTT
TRBV9	TRBJ2-3	TRBD2	.	CASSVQGLAVTDTQYF	TGTGCCAGCAGCGTACAAGGACTAGCGGTCACAGATACGCAGTATTTT
TRBV20-1	TRBJ1-1	.	few	CSASTGLEAFF	TGCAGTGCTAGTACGGGACTTGAAGCTTTCTTT
TRBV5-1	TRBJ1-2	.	.	CASSLGRARYGYTF	TGCGCCAGCAGCTTGGGCAGGGCGCGCTATGGCTACACCTTC
TRBV28	TRBJ2-2	TRBD1	.	CASRGQAGELFF	TGTGCCAGCAGGGGACAGGCCGGGGAGCTGTTTTTT
TRBV10-3	TRBJ1-2	TRBD1	.	CAISSGGGGYGYTF	TGTGCCATCAGCTCAGGGGGCGGAGGGTATGGCTACACCTTC
TRBV28	TRBJ2-7	TRBD2	.	CASEGSGLVRYEQYF	TGTGCCAGCGAGGGTTCGGGACTAGTTAGGTACGAGCAGTACTTC
TRBV5-1	TRBJ2-1	.	.	CASSESGAWFF	TGCGCCAGCAGCGAGTCTGGGGCTTGGTTCTTC
TRBV4-2	TRBJ2-7	.	.	CASSPHQEATYEQYF	TGTGCCAGCAGCCCCCACCAGGAGGCCACCTACGAGCAGTACTTC
TRBV19	TRBJ1-3	TRBD1	once	CATCPGQTILGNTIYF	TGTGCCACCTGCCCGGGACAGACGATTCTTGGAAACACCATATATTTT
TRBV4-2	TRBJ2-3	.	.	CASSLERDTQYF	TGTGCCAGCAGCCTCGAAAGGGATACGCAGTATTTT
TRBV28	TRBJ2-6	.	.	CASSSPPGSGANVLTF	TGTGCCAGCAGTTCACCCCCAGGATCTGGGGCCAACGTCCTGACTTTC
TRBV19	TRBJ2-5	.	.	CASSINGAQETQYF	TGTGCCAGTAGTATCAACGGGGCCCAAGAGACCCAGTACTTC
TRBV11-3	TRBJ2-1	.	.	CASSTKDEQFF	TGTGCCAGCAGCACAAAGGATGAGCAGTTCTTC
TRBV6-5	TRBJ1-1	.	.	CASSYSNGYTEAFF	TGTGCCAGCAGTTACTCAAATGGATACACTGAAGCTTTCTTT
TRBV6-1	TRBJ1-3	.	.	CASSDHSSGNTIYF	TGTGCCAGCAGTGACCATAGCTCTGGAAACACCATATATTTT
TRBV10-3	TRBJ2-1	.	.	CAVSKGSSYNEQFF	TGTGCCGTCTCGAAAGGGAGCTCCTACAATGAGCAGTTCTTC
TRBV2	TRBJ2-5	TRBD1	few	CASLRGQGLFWETQYF	TGTGCCTCCCTCAGGGGACAGGGATTATTTTGGGAGACCCAGTACTTC
TRBV6-4	TRBJ1-4	.	.	CASSATPANEKLFF	TGTGCCAGCAGTGCCACCCCAGCTAATGAAAAACTGTTTTTT
TRBV10-3	TRBJ1-2	.	.	CAISTAAPNYGYTF	TGTGCCATCAGTACAGCTGCGCCTAACTATGGCTACACCTTC
TRBV5-1	TRBJ2-1	TRBD2	.	CASSLTSGPYNEQFF	TGCGCCAGCAGCCTCACTAGCGGACCCTACAATGAGCAGTTCTTC
TRBV5-1	TRBJ1-3	.	.	CASSSSTGTSSGNTIYF	TGCGCCAGCAGCTCTTCGACTGGGACAAGCTCTGGAAACACCATATATTTT
TRBV7-9	TRBJ1-2	.	.	CASSPGGANYGYTF	TGTGCCAGCAGCCCCGGCGGAGCTAACTATGGCTACACCTTC
TRBV11-3	TRBJ2-5	TRBD1	.	CASSPTGRQETQYF	TGTGCCAGCAGCCCGACAGGGCGCCAAGAGACCCAGTACTTC
TRBV2	TRBJ2-7	TRBD1	.	CASSGQGASFGHEQYF	TGTGCCAGCAGTGGACAGGGGGCTTCTTTCGGCCACGAGCAGTACTTC
TRBV19	TRBJ1-4	TRBD1	.	CATERGGGIEKLFF	TGTGCCACAGAGAGAGGGGGCGGGATCGAAAAACTGTTTTTT
TRBV6-5	TRBJ2-2	TRBD2	.	CASSYVGGSRTGELFF	TGTGCCAGCAGTTACGTTGGCGGGAGTCGGACCGGGGAGCTGTTTTTT
TRBV13	TRBJ2-1	TRBD2	.	CASSLRLAGVGEQFF	TGTGCCAGCAGCCTTCGACTAGCGGGAGTTGGTGAGCAGTTCTTC
TRBV7-2	TRBJ2-7	.	.	CASSFGPYEQYF	TGTGCCAGCAGCTTCGGGCCCTACGAGCAGTACTTC
TRBV11-1	TRBJ2-5	TRBD2	once	CASSRGGSGTQETQYF	TGTGCCAGCAGCCGTGGAGGTAGCGGGACCCAAGAGACCCAGTACTTC
TRBV5-1	TRBJ1-1	TRBD1	.	CASSVTGGSNTEAFF	TGCGCCAGCAGTGTTACAGGGGGGTCGAACACTGAAGCTTTCTTT
TRBV5-4	TRBJ2-1	.	.	CASSPGGRLYYNEQFF	TGTGCCAGCAGCCCAGGGGGGCGCTTATACTACAATGAGCAGTTCTTC
TRBV7-2	TRBJ2-3	TRBD2	.	CASSLGLAGGPDTQYF	TGTGCCAGCAGCTTGGGACTAGCGGGAGGGCCAGATACGCAGTATTTT
TRBV10-3	TRBJ2-1	.	.	CAISESSGDTYNEQFF	TGTGCCATCAGTGAGTCGTCGGGAGATACTTACAATGAGCAGTTCTTC
TRBV5-5	TRBJ1-5	.	.	CASSRDGLNQPQHF	TGTGCCAGCAGCCGGGACGGTTTAAATCAACCCCAGCATTTT
TRBV4-1	TRBJ1-2	.	.	CASSQGDSGYGYTF	TGCGCCAGCAGCCAAGGGGATTCAGGCTATGGCTACACCTTC
TRBV4-1	TRBJ2-2	.	once	CASSQESLPNTGELFF	TGCGCCAGCAGCCAAGAAAGCCTGCCGAACACCGGGGAGCTGTTTTTT
TRBV10-3	TRBJ2-1	TRBD2	.	CAISERGLAGFF	TGTGCCATCAGTGAGCGGGGACTAGCGGGCTTCTTC
TRBV18	TRBJ1-3	.	.	CASSPTAGNTIYF	TGTGCCAGCTCACCCACGGCTGGAAACACCATATATTTT
TRBV2	TRBJ1-2	TRBD1	.	CASRGGQGYGYTF	TGTGCCAGCAGGGGCGGACAGGGGTATGGCTACACCTTC
TRBV7-8	TRBJ2-1	TRBD2	.	CASSLDGRAYEQFF	TGTGCCAGCAGCTTAGACGGGAGGGCCTATGAGCAGTTCTTC
TRBV5-1	TRBJ1-5	.	.	CASSLDSGSNQPQHF	TGCGCCAGCAGCTTGGATTCAGGCAGCAATCAGCCCCAGCATTTT